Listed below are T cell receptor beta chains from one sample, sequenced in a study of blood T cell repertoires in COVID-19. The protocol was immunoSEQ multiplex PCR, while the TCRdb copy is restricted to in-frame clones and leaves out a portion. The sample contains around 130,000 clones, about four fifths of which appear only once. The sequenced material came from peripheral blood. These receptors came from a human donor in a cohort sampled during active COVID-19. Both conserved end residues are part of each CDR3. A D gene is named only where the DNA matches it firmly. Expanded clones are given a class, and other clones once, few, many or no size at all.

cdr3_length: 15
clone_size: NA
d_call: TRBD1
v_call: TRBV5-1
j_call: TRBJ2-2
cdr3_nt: TGCGCCAGCAGCTGGGACAGGGGAGGCGCCGGGGAGCTGTTTTTT
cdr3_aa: CASSWDRGGAGELFF

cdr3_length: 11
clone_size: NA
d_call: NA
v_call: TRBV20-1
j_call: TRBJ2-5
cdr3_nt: TGCAGTGGCTCCGCCGGGGAGACCCAGTACTTC
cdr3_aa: CSGSAGETQYF

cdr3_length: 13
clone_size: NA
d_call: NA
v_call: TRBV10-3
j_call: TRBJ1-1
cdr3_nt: TGTGCCATTTCCAGGGAAAGCAACACTGAAGCTTTCTTT
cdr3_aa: CAISRESNTEAFF

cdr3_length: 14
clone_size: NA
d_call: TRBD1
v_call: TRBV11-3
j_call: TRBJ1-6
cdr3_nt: TGTGCCAGCAGCTCGGGACAGCCTAATTCACCCCTCCACTTT
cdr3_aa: CASSSGQPNSPLHF

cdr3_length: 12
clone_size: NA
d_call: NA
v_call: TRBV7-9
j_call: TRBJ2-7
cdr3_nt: TGTGCCAGCAGCCACGGGAACTACGAGCAGTACTTC
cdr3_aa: CASSHGNYEQYF

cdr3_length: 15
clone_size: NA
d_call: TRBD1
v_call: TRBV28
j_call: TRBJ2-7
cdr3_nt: TGTGCCAGCAGTTTATCCGGGACAGGGTCCTACGAGCAGTACTTC
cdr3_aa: CASSLSGTGSYEQYF

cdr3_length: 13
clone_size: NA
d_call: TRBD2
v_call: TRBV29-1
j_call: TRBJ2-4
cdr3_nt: TGCAGCGTTGAAGCGCGCGGGGGGAACATTCAGTACTTC
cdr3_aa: CSVEARGGNIQYF

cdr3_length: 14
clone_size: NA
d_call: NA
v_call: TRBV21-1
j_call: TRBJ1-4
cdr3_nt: TGTGCCAGCAGCAAAGAGTATAGGGGGGAAAAACTGTTTTTT
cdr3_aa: CASSKEYRGEKLFF

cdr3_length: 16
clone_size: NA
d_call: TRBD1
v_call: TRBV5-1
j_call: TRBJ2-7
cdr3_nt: TGCGCCAGCCAATTCCACCCGGGACAGGGGAACTACGAGCAGTACTTC
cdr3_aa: CASQFHPGQGNYEQYF

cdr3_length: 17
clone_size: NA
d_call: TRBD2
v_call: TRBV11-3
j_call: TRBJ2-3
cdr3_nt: TGTGCCAGCAGCCCTGGACTAGCGGGGGGGCAGGGAGATACGCAGTATTTT
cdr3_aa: CASSPGLAGGQGDTQYF

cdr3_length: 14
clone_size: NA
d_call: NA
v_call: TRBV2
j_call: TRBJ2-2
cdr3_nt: TGTGCCAGCAGGGAGGCATCGAACACCGGGGAGCTGTTTTTT
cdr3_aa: CASREASNTGELFF

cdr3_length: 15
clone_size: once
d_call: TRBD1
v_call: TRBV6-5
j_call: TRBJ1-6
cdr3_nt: TGTGCCAGCAGTTGGGACAGGGGACCGGGGTCACCCCTCCACTTT
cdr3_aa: CASSWDRGPGSPLHF

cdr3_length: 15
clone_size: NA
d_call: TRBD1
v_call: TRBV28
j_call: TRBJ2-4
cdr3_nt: TGTGCCAGCAGTCAACCTGACAGGGGCAAAAACATTCAGTACTTC
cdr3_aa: CASSQPDRGKNIQYF

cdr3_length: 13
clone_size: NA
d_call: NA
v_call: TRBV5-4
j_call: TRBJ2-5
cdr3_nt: TGTGCCAGCAACGGGAGAGAAGTAGAGACCCAGTACTTC
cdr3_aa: CASNGREVETQYF

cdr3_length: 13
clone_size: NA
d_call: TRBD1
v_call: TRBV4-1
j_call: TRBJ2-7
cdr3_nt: TGCGCCAGCAGCGCGACAGGGCCCTACGAGCAGTACTTC
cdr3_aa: CASSATGPYEQYF

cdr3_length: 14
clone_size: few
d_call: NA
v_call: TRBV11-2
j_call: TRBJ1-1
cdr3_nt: TGTGCCAGCAGCCCCCGACAGCCGGACACTGAAGCTTTCTTT
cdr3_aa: CASSPRQPDTEAFF

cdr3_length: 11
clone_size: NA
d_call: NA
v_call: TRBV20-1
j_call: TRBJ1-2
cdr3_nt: TGCACCGTCGGGGATGCCTATGGCTACACCTTC
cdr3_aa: CTVGDAYGYTF

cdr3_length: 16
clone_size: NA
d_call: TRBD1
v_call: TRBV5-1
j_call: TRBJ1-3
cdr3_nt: TGCGCCAGCAGCTATACAGGGGGCGCGTCTGGAAACACCATATATTTT
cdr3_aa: CASSYTGGASGNTIYF

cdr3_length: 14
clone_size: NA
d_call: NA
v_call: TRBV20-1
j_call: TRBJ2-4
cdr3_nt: TGCAGTGCTAGTGACGGGGAAGCCAAAAACATTCAGTACTTC
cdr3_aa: CSASDGEAKNIQYF

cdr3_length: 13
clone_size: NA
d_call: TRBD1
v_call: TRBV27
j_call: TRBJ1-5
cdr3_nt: TGTGCCAGCACTACAGGGGGTAGGCAGCCCCAGCATTTT
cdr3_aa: CASTTGGRQPQHF

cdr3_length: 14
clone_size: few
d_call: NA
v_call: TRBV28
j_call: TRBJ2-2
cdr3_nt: TGTGCCAGCAGGACGGGACAGAACACCGGGGAGCTGTTTTTT
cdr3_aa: CASRTGQNTGELFF

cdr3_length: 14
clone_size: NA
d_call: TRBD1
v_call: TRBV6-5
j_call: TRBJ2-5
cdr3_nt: TGTGCCAGCCGACAGGGGGGAGAAGGAGAGACCCAGTACTTC
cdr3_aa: CASRQGGEGETQYF

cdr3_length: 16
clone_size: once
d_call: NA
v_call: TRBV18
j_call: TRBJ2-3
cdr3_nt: TGTGCCAGCTCACCACAGGCGGCACTCGGCACAGATACGCAGTATTTT
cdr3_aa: CASSPQAALGTDTQYF

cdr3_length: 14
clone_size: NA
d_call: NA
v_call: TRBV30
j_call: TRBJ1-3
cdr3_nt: TGTGCCTGGACTCCAGTAAGCTCTGGAAACACCATATATTTT
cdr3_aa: CAWTPVSSGNTIYF

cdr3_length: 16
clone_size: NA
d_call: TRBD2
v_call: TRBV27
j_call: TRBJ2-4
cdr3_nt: TGTGCCAGCAGTTTGGGGGGGGGAATCGTCAAAAACATTCAGTACTTC
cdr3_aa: CASSLGGGIVKNIQYF

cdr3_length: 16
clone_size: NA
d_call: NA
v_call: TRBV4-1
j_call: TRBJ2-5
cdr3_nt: TGCGCCAGCAGCCAAGACAACACCCCGTACCAAGAGACCCAGTACTTC
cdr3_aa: CASSQDNTPYQETQYF

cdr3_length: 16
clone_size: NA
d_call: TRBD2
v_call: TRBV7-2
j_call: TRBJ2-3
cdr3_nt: TGTGCCAGCAGCTCCCAACTAGCGACTCGGGGGGATACGCAGTATTTT
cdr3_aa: CASSSQLATRGDTQYF

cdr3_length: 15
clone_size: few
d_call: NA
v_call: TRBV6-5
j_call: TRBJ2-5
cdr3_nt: TGTGCCAGCAGTTACTCTTGGACACGACAAGAGACCCAGTACTTC
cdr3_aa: CASSYSWTRQETQYF

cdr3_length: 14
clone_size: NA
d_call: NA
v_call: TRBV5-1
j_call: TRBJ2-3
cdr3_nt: TGCGCCAGCAGCCAGGCGCAGGATACTGATACGCAGTATTTT
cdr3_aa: CASSQAQDTDTQYF